The subject of this entry is one T cell receptor (beta chain). Germline assignment: CDR1 MDHEN and CDR2 SYDVKM. V was cut by 2 bases and J by 8 bases, with 7 bases left in between. The CDR3 contains 12 residues. The sample originates from a study of blood T cell repertoires in COVID-19. Study context: Italy, Spain and the United States were the sources of the convalescent and acute COVID-19 samples.

The method was immunoSEQ multiplex PCR; TCRdb's version includes in-frame clones alone and lacks a portion of them. The top ten hold over 1% of the sample, which has 270,000 or so clones, about nine tenths seen once. The chain couples TRBV28 to TRBJ2-1; the D is unclear. The sequenced sample consisted of PBMCs or T cells enriched from blood (not recorded which). This clonotype originated in a woman aged 40 to 50 with acute COVID-19. CDR3 amino acids: CASSLRWYEQFF. In nucleotides, the CDR3 is TGTGCCAGCAGTTTACGGTGGTATGAGCAGTTCTTC.